This T cell receptor beta chain is drawn from a study of tumor-infiltrating lymphocytes in oesophageal squamous cell carcinoma. TCRdb re-called the PCR reads with MiXCR, one entry per CDR3 protein. The top ten clones hold approximately 19% of a sample with fewer than 20,000 distinct CDR3 sequences, under 45% of them seen once. The CDR3 consists of 16 residues. V lost 6 bases and J lost 0; bases outside the gene matches: 7. CDR1 is DFQATT and CDR2 is SNEGSKA in the germline V gene (reference sequence). The clonotype comes from a male donor with esophageal squamous cell carcinoma. Sequencing input: esophageal tumor tissue. This rearrangement joins TRBV20-1 to TRBJ2-2, with TRBD2 identical over 10 bases. CDR3 region: CSARPLAGTNTGELFF. The CDR3 nucleotides are TGCAGTGCGCGCCCACTAGCGGGGACGAACACCGGGGAGCTGTTTTTT.